This T cell receptor (beta chain) was identified during a study of Tregs in tolerant kidney transplant recipients. Study results and limitations: Few patients were studied, so findings need validation in larger groups.

Unstimulated regulatory T cells (CD4+CD25+CD127-), CD4+CD25- non-regulatory cells, CD4 and CD8 cells were FACS-sorted from thawed PBMCs. An overnight rest at 37°C with about 220 IU/ml IL-2 preceded regulatory T cell sorting from thawed PBMCs. Points on this clone: What it binds is not known.

Profiled with immunoSEQ multiplex PCR; TCRdb holds only in-frame clones, not every one. The table has under 50,000 clones, more than 80% seen once. Germline V gene data show CDR1 as MNHEY and CDR2 as SVGAGI. The length of the CDR3 is 15 residues. V lost 7 bases, J lost 0 bases, and 16 bases lay in between. Input material: Tregs from blood. This receptor was taken from a human donor in good health. This chain connects TRBV6-5 to TRBJ2-7; D gene unclear. The CDR3 DNA reads as TGTGCCAGCACTGTTAGCTTTCCCAACTCCTACGAGCAGTACTTC. It translates to CASTVSFPNSYEQYF.